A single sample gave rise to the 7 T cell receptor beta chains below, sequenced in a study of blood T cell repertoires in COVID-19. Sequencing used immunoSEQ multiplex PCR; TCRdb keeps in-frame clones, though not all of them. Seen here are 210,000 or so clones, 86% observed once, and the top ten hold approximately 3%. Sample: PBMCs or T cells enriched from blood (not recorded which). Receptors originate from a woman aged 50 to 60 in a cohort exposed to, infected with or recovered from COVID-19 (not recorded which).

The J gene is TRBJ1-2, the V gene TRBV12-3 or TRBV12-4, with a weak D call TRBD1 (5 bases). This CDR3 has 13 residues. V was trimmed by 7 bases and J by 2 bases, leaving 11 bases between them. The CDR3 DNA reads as TGTGCCAGCAACCAGGGTTGGAACTATGGCTACACCTTC. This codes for CASNQGWNYGYTF.

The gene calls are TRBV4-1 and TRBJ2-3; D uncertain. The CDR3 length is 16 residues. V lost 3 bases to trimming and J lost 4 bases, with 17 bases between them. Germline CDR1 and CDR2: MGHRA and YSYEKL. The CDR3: CASSHPPTDVSDTQYF. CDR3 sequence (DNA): TGCGCCAGCAGCCATCCCCCTACAGACGTGTCAGATACGCAGTATTTT.

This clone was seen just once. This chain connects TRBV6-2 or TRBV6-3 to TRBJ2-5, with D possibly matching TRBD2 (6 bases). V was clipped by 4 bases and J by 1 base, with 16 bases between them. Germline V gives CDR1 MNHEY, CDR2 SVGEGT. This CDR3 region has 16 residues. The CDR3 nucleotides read TGTGCCAGCAGTTCCCCGGTAGCGGCTATCCAAGAGACCCAGTACTTC. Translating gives CASSSPVAAIQETQYF.

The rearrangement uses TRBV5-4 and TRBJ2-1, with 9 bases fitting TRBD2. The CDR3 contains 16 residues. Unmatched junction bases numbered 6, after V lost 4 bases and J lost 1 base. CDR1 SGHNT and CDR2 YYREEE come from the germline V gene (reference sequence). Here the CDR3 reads CASSPILAGSYNEQFF. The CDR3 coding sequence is TGTGCCAGCAGCCCTATTCTAGCGGGATCCTACAATGAGCAGTTCTTC.

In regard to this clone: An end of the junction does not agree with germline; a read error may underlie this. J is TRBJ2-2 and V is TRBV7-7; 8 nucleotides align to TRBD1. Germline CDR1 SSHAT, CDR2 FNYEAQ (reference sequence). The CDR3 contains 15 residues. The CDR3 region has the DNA TGTGCTAGCAGCCAGGGGGCAGCGAACACCGGGGAGCTGTTTTTT. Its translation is CASSQGAANTGELFF. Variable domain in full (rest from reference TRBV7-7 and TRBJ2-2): GAGVSQSPRYKVTKRGQDVTLRCDPISSHATLYWYQQALGQGPEFLTYFNYEAQPDKSGLPSDRFSAERPEGSISTLTIQRTEQRDSAMYRCASSQGAANTGELFFGEGSRLTVL.

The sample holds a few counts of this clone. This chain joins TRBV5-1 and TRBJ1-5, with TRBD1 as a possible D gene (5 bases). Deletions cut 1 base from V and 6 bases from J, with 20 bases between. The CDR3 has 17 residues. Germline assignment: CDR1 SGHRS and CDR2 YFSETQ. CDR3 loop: CASSLYIWGDLSQPQHF. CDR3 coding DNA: TGCGCCAGCAGCTTGTATATTTGGGGGGATCTGAGTCAGCCCCAGCATTTT.

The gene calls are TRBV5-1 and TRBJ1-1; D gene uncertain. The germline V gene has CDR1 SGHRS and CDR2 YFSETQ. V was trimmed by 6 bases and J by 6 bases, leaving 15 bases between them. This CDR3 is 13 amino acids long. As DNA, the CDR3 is TGCGCCAGCAATGGTATCCTTAGTTCTGAAGCTTTCTTT. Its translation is CASNGILSSEAFF. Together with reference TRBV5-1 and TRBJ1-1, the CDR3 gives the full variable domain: KAGVTQTPRYLIKTRGQQVTLSCSPISGHRSVSWYQQTPGQGLQFLFEYFSETQRNKGNFPGRFSGRQFSNSRSEMNVSTLELGDSALYLCASNGILSSEAFFGQGTRLTVV.